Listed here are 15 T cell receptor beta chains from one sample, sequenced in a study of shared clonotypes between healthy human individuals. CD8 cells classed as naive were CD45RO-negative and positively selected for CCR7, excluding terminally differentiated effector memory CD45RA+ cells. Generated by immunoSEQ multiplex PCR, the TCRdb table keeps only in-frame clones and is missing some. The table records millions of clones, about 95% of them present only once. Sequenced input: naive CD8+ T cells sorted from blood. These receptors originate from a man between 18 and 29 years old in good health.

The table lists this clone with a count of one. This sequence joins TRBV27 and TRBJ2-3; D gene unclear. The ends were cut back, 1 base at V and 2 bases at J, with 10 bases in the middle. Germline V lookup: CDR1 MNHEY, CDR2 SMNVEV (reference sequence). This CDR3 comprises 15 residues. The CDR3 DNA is TGTGCCAGCAGTTTATTGCCAGCCAACACAGATACGCAGTATTTT. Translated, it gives CASSLLPANTDTQYF.

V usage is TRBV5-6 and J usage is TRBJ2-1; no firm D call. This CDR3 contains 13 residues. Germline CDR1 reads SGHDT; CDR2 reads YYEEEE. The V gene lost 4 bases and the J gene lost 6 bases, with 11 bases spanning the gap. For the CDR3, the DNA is TGTGCCAGCAGCCCCGAGTTACGCAATGAGCAGTTCTTC. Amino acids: CASSPELRNEQFF.

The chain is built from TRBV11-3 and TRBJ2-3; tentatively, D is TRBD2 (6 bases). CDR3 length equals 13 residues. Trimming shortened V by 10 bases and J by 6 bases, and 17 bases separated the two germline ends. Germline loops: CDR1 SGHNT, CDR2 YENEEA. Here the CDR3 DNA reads TGTGCCACTTCCTACGGGGCGGGGGATACGCAGTATTTT. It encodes CATSYGAGDTQYF. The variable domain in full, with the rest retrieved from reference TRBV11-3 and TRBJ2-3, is EAGVVQSPRYKIIEKKQPVAFWCNPISGHNTLYWYLQNLGQGPELLIRYENEEAVDDSQLPKDRFSAERLKGVDSTLKIQPAELGDSAVYLCATSYGAGDTQYFGPGTRLTVL.

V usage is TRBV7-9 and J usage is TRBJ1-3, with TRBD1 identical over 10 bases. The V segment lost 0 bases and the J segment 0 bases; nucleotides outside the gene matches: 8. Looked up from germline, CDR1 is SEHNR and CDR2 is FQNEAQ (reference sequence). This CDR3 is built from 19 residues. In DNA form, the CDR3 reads TGTGCCAGCAGCTTAGCCACCGGGACAGGGGTCCTCTCTGGAAACACCATATATTTT. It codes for CASSLATGTGVLSGNTIYF.

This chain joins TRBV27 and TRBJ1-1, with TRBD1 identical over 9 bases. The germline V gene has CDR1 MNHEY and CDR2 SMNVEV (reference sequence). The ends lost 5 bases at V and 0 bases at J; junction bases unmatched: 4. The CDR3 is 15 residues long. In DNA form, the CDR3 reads TGTGCCAGCAGTAACGGACAGGGGTTGAACACTGAAGCTTTCTTT. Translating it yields CASSNGQGLNTEAFF.

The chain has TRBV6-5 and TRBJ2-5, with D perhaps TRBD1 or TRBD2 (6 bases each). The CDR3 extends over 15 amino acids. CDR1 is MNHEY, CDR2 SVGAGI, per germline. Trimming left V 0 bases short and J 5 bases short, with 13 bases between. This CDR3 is CASSYSPQGGETQYF. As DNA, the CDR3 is TGTGCCAGCAGTTACTCGCCACAGGGAGGCGAGACCCAGTACTTC.

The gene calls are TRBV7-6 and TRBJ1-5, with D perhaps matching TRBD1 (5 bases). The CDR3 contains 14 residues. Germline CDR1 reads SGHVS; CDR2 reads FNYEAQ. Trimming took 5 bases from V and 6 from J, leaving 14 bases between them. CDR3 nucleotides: TGTGCCAGCAGCCCGGGGGGATGGGGTCAGCCCCAGCATTTT. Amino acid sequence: CASSPGGWGQPQHF.

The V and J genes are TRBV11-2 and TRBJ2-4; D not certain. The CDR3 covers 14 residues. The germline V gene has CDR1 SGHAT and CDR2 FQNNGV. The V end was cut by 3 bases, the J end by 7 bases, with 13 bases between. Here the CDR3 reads CASSFSTDGNIQYF. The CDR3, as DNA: TGTGCCAGCAGCTTTAGCACCGATGGTAACATTCAGTACTTC.

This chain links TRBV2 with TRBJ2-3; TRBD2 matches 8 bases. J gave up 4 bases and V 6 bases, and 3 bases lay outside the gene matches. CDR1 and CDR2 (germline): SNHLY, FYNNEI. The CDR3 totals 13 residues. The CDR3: CASSRTSSDTQYF. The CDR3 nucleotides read TGTGCCAGCAGCCGGACTAGCTCAGATACGCAGTATTTT.

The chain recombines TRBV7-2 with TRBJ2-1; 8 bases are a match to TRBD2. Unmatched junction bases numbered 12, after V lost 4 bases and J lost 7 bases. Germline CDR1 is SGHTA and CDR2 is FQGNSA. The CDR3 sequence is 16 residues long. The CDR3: CASSSPGTREGNEQFF. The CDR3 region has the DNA TGTGCCAGCAGCTCCCCCGGGACTAGAGAGGGGAATGAGCAGTTCTTC.

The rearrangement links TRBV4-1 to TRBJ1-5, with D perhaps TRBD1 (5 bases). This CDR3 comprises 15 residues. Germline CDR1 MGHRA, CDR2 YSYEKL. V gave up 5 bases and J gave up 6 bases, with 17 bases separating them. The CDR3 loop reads CASSYVGGVGQPQHF. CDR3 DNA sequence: TGCGCCAGCAGCTACGTTGGGGGGGTGGGTCAGCCCCAGCATTTT.

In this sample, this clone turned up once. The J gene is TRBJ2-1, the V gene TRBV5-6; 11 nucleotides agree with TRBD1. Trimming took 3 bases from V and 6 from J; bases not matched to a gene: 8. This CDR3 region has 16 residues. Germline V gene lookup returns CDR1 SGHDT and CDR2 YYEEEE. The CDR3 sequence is CASSSSGQGASNEQFF. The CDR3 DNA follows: TGTGCCAGCAGCTCCTCCGGACAGGGGGCAAGCAATGAGCAGTTCTTC.

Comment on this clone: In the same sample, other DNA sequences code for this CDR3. The CDR3 region has the DNA TGTGCCAGCAGCTTAGAAGTGGGGAACAATGAGCAGTTCTTC. It codes for CASSLEVGNNEQFF. The gene calls are TRBV7-6 and TRBJ2-1; D gene uncertain. CDR3 size: 14 residues. The V end lost 1 base, the J end lost 5 bases, and 9 bases lay between the germline ends. In germline, CDR1 is SGHVS, CDR2 FNYEAQ.

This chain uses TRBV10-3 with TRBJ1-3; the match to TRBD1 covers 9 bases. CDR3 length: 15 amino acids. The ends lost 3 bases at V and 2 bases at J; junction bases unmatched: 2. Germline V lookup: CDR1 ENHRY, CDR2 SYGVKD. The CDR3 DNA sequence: TGTGCCATCAGTGATACAGGGGGCACTGGAAACACCATATATTTT. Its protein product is CAISDTGGTGNTIYF.

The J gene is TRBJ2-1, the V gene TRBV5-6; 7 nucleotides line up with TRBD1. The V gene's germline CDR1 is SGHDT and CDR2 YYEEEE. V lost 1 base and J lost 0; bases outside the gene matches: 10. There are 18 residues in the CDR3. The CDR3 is CASSLIIQGSSSYNEQFF. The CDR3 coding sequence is TGTGCCAGCAGCTTGATAATACAGGGGTCCAGCTCCTACAATGAGCAGTTCTTC.